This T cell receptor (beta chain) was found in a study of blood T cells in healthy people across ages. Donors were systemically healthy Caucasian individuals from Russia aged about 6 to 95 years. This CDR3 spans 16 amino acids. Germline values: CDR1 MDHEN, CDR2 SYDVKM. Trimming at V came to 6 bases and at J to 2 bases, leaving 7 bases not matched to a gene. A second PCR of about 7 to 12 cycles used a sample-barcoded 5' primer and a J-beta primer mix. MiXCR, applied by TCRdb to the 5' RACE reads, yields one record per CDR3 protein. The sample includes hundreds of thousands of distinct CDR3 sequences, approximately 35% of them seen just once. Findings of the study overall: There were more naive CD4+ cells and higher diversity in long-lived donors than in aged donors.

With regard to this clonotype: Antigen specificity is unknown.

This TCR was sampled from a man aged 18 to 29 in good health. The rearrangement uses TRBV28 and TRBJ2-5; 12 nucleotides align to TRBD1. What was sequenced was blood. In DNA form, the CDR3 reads TGTGCCAGCAGCCTAAGGGACAGGGGGCTTCAAGAGACCCAGTACTTC. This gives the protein CASSLRDRGLQETQYF.